The TCR beta chain described here comes from a study of beta chain features in type 1 diabetes (dated by TCRdb to 2016 to 2019). Notes on the research overall: Mean age, gender distribution, total cell number and subset yield did not differ between patients and healthy donors. A total of roughly 100 million sorted cells were examined across all samples, and RNA yield correlated strongly with the number of cells per subset. In the study, recently diagnosed type 1 diabetes patients and matched healthy donors were compared on the TCRB repertoires of their sorted circulating CD4+ T cell subsets. Naive and central memory subsets were obtained from all 30 or so donors, but regulatory and stem cell-like memory subsets were isolated from only 8 patients and 8 healthy donors.

General findings and caveats noted by the study authors: Because cDNA rather than genomic DNA was sequenced, highly expressing activated cells could have been over-represented, although no difference in activation and CD3 levels was found between groups. Naive, central memory and regulatory TCRB repertoires appeared more similar among patients than among healthy donors. A moderate but significant shortening of TCRB CDR3 length was observed in type 1 diabetes patients in all four CD4+ subsets. Shorter templates might be favored by PCR, yet because patient and control samples were amplified and corrected together, any such skew would affect both groups equally. Fewer insertions and more nucleotide deletions at VDJ recombination sites were observed in patients with type 1 diabetes, implying thymic rearrangement abnormalities. Because the HLA sub-analyses included only small numbers of individuals, any influence of HLA type on TCRB rearrangement was left unresolved.

Germline trimming: 0 bases from V, 0 bases from J; junction bases outside gene matches: 7. Counted from cysteine to phenylalanine, this CDR3 has 17 amino acids. Only the CDR3 region is kept as DNA, spanning 51 bases read in frame from base 1. The germline V gene yields SGDLS for CDR1 and YYNGEE for CDR2. Each donor gave one peripheral blood draw, roughly 110 mL on average, collected into heparinised tubes. A BD FACSAria II and a panel including CD45RO, CCR7, CD25, CD127, CD95 and CD27 were used to sort naive, central memory, regulatory and stem cell-like memory CD4+ T cells. Purity was above 95% for every sorted population. Right away, PBMCs were isolated by Lymphoprep density gradient centrifugation and were stained directly, with no culture step. Samples were stained and sorted in pairs, with one healthy donor and one patient per experiment, so that batch effects were minimized. The entire amount of isolated RNA was reverse transcribed using the High Capacity cDNA Reverse Transcription Kit, so the sequenced TCRB transcripts were expressed ones. Deep immunoSEQ sequencing was performed on naive, central memory and regulatory T cell samples, with an average of around 3.5 million total reads per sample. Sorted cells were lysed in RLT buffer and RNA was extracted with DNase-treated RNeasy Micro or Mini kits, depending on cell number. Each cell subset was processed on its own to prevent cross-contamination, while patient and healthy donor samples were processed together. The immunoSEQ multiplex PCR was used to amplify TCRB sequences from cDNA, yielding 87-bp fragments that span the CDR3 region. Amplicons were sequenced on the Illumina HiSeq platform. The paper's data handling went like this. PCR bias was computationally corrected using synthetic template baselines, reads within Hamming distance 2 were collapsed, and singletons that could not be merged were discarded. Reads were aligned against IMGT to assign V, D and J genes, CDR3 length and insertions or deletions at six rearrangement sites. Clonotype counts were normalized to sorted cell number within each subset before computing true diversity and Gini coefficients with the tcR R package. Repertoire sharing was quantified using the overlap coefficient calculated on TCRB nucleotide sequences. As a proxy for the pre-selection repertoire, out-of-frame TCRB sequences from naive cells were analyzed. What TCRdb holds here is the immuneACCESS table cut down to in-frame rearrangements. Part of the clones is not present; checked against another copy, under half of the missing clones reflect an unresolved V gene, and the others are unexplained. The V and J calls and the clone size are those of that table, but D and trimming were determined from the DNA. Recorded for this sample are around 400,000 clones; around 12% of them occurred a single time. The leading ten clones occupy 0.017% of the sample.

This clone was seen more than once but under ten times. Its antigen is still unknown. No much larger clone exists at a distance of one base, and base qualities are not known. This chain joins TRBV9 to TRBJ1-1, and 8 junctional nucleotides match TRBD1. This TCR was recovered from a man aged 18 to 35 in good health. The sequencing sample was made of naive CD4+ T cells from blood. What the cell subset or site label conveys for this sample: true naive CD4+ T cells. The CDR3 is CASSVVVDRGMNTEAFF. The nucleotide sequence reads as follows: TGTGCCAGCAGCGTAGTTGTCGACAGGGGTATGAACACTGAAGCTTTCTTT. Reference TRBV9 and TRBJ1-1 genes cover what lies past the CDR3, so the full variable domain is DSGVTQTPKHLITATGQRVTLRCSPRSGDLSVYWYQQSLDQGLQFLIQYYNGEERAKGNILERFSAQQFPDLHSELNLSSLELGDSALYFCASSVVVDRGMNTEAFFGQGTRLTVV.